The rows below give T cell receptor beta chains drawn from one sample of a study of OX40 agonist ivuxolimab in advanced cancers. Assay: immunoSEQ multiplex PCR; the TCRdb copy retains only in-frame clones and omits some. The repertoire has 7,500 to 8,500 clones, around 79% of them found once; the top ten carry 35% to 40%. Here the sequenced sample was CD4+ or CD8+ T cells sorted from blood, taken in a trial of the OX40 agonist ivuxolimab. The receptors were gathered from an adult with an advanced solid tumor such as melanoma, head and neck, liver or kidney cancer. Both conserved end residues are part of each CDR3.

J gene,V gene,CDR3 protein
TRBJ2-7,TRBV10-1,CAGGGQFGGEQYF
TRBJ2-5,TRBV10-3,CAINHGTDQETQYF
TRBJ1-1,TRBV27,CASSSTPRGNTEAFF
TRBJ2-1,TRBV5-6,CASSFGQGAYNEQFF
TRBJ2-3,TRBV19,CASSIRLAGGPWGTDTQYF
TRBJ1-3,TRBV7-6,CASTPAGAGNTIYF
TRBJ2-7,TRBV2,CASSDSGSYEQYF
TRBJ2-7,TRBV13,CASSPGGLDYEQYF
TRBJ2-6,TRBV4-3,CASSHPKSGRSGANVLTF
TRBJ2-7,TRBV6-1,CASSDLAGVFYEQYF
TRBJ2-1,TRBV7-6,CASSLGAGVVNEQFF
TRBJ1-1,TRBV9,CASSGPGTEAFF
TRBJ1-1,TRBV7-5,CASSLTGEAEAFF
TRBJ2-7,TRBV27,CASSSNPPYEQYF
TRBJ2-1,TRBV12-5,CASGTGSSYNEQFF
TRBJ2-5,TRBV21-1,CASTLIGLASQETQYF
TRBJ2-5,TRBV7-8,CASSLLPPGTSEKIRETQYF
TRBJ2-2,TRBV9,CASSVGGGPNTGELFF
TRBJ2-7,TRBV5-5,CASSSTGIEQYF
TRBJ2-7,TRBV9,CASSMREGPYEQYF
TRBJ2-1,TRBV4-3,CASSQGISSYNEQFF
TRBJ1-5,TRBV10-3,CAISDRTGTDQPQHF
TRBJ2-7,TRBV27,CASSEGAGQYEQYF
TRBJ2-3,TRBV11-3,CASSLGSADTQYF
TRBJ1-5,TRBV9,CASSVGGHPQHF
TRBJ1-3,TRBV6-4,CASSVPSDGDSGNTIYF
TRBJ2-7,TRBV5-1,CASSLEGHRSYEQYF
TRBJ1-4,TRBV4-2,CASSQDGGGLFF
TRBJ2-7,TRBV7-2,CASSFASQYEQYF
TRBJ2-4,TRBV5-6,CASSPTGGENIQYF
TRBJ1-2,TRBV6-5,CASSNGTEKFYGYTF
TRBJ2-2,TRBV4-3,CASSQARPGQGTGELFF
TRBJ2-3,TRBV2,CASKGTSDTDTQYF
TRBJ1-2,TRBV19,CASSMTGNYGYTF
TRBJ2-1,TRBV6-1,CASSMGLASYNEQFF
TRBJ1-3,TRBV5-5,CASSLLSERRNTIYF
TRBJ2-1,TRBV5-4,CASSFVEGSSYNEQFF
TRBJ2-7,TRBV19,CASNVRGHEQYF
TRBJ1-4,TRBV15,CATSRPQGAREKLFF
TRBJ2-1,TRBV28,CASQDRGTNEQFF